A selection of T cell receptor beta chains follows, all from one sample in a study of T-cell memory formation after mild COVID-19. Via MiXCR, TCRdb re-called the 5' RACE reads, giving one row per CDR3 protein. The sample lists roughly 580,000 distinct CDR3 sequences, roughly 18% occurring once. The sequenced sample consisted of PBMCs or a T cell subset sorted from them (not recorded which). All receptors derive from an adult woman who had mild COVID-19 (a few samples of this study predate the infection). Cell type and time point are not known. CDR3s include the opening cysteine and the closing phenylalanine or tryptophan. The D gene is left open where the match is weak. A row's size may be missing; if present it is once, few, many or a size class.

CDR3aa	CDR3nt	v_gene	d_gene	j_gene	abundance
CAWSRQGNEQFF	TGTGCCTGGAGTCGCCAGGGCAATGAGCAGTTCTTC	TRBV30	.	TRBJ2-1	.
CASSPGTESPLHF	TGTGCCAGCTCACCAGGGACCGAATCACCCCTCCACTTT	TRBV18	.	TRBJ1-6	few
CSVEEAKNIQYF	TGCAGCGTTGAGGAAGCCAAAAACATTCAGTACTTC	TRBV29-1	.	TRBJ2-4	.
CASSLYDSLTYEQYF	TGTGCCAGCAGTTTATATGACAGTCTGACCTACGAGCAGTACTTC	TRBV28	.	TRBJ2-7	many
CASSPVGQGANTIYF	TGTGCCAGCAGCCCCGTCGGACAGGGGGCGAACACCATATATTTT	TRBV3-1	TRBD1	TRBJ1-3	few
CASSLGATGTEAFF	TGTGCCAGCAGTTTGGGGGCTACGGGAACTGAAGCTTTCTTT	TRBV12-3/TRBV12-4	.	TRBJ1-1	.
CASSIGGGPYNEQFF	TGTGCCAGTAGTATAGGGGGGGGACCCTACAATGAGCAGTTCTTC	TRBV19	TRBD2	TRBJ2-1	few
CASSYSFRLDEKLFF	TGTGCCAGCAGTTACTCTTTCCGCTTGGATGAAAAACTGTTTTTT	TRBV6-2/TRBV6-3	.	TRBJ1-4	few
CASSQNGKSTDTQYF	TGTGCCAGCAGCCAAAACGGGAAGAGCACAGATACGCAGTATTTT	TRBV3-1	.	TRBJ2-3	.
CSAKVPRTGELFF	TGCAGTGCTAAGGTTCCCAGGACCGGGGAGCTGTTTTTT	TRBV20-1	.	TRBJ2-2	.
CASSPPESVTQYF	TGTGCCAGCTCACCACCGGAGTCAGTGACCCAGTACTTC	TRBV18	.	TRBJ2-5	many
CSAIRRSGTDTQYF	TGCAGTGCTATCCGGAGAAGCGGCACAGATACGCAGTATTTT	TRBV20-1	.	TRBJ2-3	many
CASTGTSGRLKLNNEQFF	TGCGCCAGCACCGGGACTAGCGGGCGACTAAAGCTGAACAATGAGCAGTTCTTC	TRBV5-1	TRBD2	TRBJ2-1	.
CASTLYKRDCQYEQYF	TGCGCCAGCACCCTCTATAAGCGGGACTGCCAGTACGAGCAGTACTTC	TRBV10-1	TRBD2	TRBJ2-7	.
CASSFGRNEKLFF	TGTGCCAGCAGTTTTGGCCGGAATGAAAAACTGTTTTTT	TRBV12-3/TRBV12-4	.	TRBJ1-4	few
CASSQGGVTQYF	TGTGCCAGCAGCCAAGGTGGGGTCACGCAGTATTTT	TRBV4-2	.	TRBJ2-3	few
CSASTGGRTEAFF	TGCAGTGCTAGTACGGGGGGCAGGACTGAAGCTTTCTTT	TRBV20-1	.	TRBJ1-1	.
CASSLAGRLYEQYF	TGCGCCAGCAGCTTGGCAGGGAGGTTGTACGAGCAGTACTTC	TRBV5-1	.	TRBJ2-7	few